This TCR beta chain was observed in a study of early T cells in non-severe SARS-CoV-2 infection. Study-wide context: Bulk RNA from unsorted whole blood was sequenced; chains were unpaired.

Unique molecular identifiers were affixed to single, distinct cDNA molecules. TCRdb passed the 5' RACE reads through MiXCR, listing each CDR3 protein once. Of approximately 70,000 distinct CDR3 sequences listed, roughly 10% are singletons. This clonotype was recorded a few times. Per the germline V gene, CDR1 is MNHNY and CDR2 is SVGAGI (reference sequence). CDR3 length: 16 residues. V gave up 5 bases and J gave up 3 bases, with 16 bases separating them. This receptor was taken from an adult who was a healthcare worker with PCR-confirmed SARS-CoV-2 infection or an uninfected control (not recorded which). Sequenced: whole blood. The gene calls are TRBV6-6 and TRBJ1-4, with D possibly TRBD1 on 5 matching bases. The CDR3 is CASSKGPISPNEKLFF. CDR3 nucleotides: TGTGCCAGCAGTAAGGGACCGATCTCCCCTAATGAAAAACTGTTTTTT.